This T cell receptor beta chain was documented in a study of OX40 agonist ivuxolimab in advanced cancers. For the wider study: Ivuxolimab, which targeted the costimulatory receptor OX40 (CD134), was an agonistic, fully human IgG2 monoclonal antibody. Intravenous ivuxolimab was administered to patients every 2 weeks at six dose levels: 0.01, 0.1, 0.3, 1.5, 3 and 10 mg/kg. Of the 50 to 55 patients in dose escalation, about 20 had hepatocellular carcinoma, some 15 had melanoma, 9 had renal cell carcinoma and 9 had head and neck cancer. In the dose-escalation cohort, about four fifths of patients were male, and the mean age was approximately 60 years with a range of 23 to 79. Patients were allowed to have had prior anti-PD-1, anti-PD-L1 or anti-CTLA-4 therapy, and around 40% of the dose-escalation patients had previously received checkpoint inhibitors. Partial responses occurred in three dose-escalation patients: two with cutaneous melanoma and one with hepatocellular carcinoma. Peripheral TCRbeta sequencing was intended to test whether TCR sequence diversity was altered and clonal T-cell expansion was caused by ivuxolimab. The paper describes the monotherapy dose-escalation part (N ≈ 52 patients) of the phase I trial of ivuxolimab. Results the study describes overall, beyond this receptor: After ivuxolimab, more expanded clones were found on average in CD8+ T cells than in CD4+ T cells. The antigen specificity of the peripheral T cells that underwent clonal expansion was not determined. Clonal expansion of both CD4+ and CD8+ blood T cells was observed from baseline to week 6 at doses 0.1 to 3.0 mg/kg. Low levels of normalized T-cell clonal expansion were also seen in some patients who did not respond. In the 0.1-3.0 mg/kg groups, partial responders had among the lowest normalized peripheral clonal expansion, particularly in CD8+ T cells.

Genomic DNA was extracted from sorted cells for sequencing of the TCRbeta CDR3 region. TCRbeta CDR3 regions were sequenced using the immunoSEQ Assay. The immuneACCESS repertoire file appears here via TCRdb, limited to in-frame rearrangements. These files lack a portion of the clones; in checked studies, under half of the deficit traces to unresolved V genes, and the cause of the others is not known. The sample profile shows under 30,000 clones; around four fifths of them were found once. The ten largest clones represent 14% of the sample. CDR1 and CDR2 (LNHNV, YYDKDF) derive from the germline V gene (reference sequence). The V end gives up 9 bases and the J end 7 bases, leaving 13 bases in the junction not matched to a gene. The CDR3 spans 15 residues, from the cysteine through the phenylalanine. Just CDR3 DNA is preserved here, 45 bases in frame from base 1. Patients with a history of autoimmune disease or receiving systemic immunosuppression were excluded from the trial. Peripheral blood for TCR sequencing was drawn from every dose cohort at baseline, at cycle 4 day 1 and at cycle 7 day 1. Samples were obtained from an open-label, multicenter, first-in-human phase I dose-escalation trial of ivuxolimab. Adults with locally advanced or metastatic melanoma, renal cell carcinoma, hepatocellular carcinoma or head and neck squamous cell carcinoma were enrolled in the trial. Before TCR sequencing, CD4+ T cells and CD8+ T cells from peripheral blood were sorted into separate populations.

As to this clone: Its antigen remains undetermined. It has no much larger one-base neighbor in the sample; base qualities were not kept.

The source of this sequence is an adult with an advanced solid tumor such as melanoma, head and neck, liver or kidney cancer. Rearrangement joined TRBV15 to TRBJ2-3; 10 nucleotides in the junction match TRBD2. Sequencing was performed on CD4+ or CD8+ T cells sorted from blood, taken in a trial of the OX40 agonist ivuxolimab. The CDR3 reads CATLPSGGPPHTQYF. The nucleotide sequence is TGTGCCACTCTTCCTAGCGGGGGCCCCCCCCATACGCAGTATTTT.